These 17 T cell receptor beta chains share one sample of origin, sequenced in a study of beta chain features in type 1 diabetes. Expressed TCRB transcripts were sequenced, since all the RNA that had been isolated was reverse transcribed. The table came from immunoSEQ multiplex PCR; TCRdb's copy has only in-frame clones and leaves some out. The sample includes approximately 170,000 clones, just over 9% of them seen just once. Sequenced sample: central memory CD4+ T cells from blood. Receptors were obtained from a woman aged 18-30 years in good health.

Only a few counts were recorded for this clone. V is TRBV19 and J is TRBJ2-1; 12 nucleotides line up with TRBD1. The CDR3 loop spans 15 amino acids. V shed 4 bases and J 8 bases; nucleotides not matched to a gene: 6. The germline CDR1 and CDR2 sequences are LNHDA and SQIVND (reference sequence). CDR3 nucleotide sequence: TGTGCCAGTAGTAGAGGGGGGACAGGGGGCGATGAGCAGTTCTTC. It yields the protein CASSRGGTGGDEQFF.

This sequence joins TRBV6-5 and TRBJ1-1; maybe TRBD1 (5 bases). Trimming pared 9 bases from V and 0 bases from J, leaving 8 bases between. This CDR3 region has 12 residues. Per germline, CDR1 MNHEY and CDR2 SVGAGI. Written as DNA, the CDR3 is TGTGCCAGTCAGGGAATGAACACTGAAGCTTTCTTT. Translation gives CASQGMNTEAFF.

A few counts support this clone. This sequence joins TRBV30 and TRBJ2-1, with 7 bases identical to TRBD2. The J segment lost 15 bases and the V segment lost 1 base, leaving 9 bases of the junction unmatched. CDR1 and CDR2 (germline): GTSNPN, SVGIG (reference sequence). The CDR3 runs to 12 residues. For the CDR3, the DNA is TGTGCCTGGAGTGCCCTGCGGGGGTATCCGTTCTTC. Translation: CAWSALRGYPFF.

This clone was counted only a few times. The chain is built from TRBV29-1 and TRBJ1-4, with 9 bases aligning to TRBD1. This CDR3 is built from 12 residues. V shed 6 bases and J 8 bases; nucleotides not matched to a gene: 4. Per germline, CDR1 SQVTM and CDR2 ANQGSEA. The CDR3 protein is CSVRTGDEKLFF. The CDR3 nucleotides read TGCAGCGTGCGGACAGGGGACGAAAAACTGTTTTTT.

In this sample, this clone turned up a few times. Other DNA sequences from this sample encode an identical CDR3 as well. For the CDR3, the DNA is TGCGCCAGCGGACAGGGTAACGGCTACACCTTC. Amino acids: CASGQGNGYTF. The rearrangement joins TRBV5-1 to TRBJ1-2; TRBD1 aligns across 8 bases. The V gene's germline CDR1 is SGHRS and CDR2 YFSETQ. V gave up 7 bases and J gave up 8 bases; unmatched junction bases: 4. The CDR3 consists of 11 residues.

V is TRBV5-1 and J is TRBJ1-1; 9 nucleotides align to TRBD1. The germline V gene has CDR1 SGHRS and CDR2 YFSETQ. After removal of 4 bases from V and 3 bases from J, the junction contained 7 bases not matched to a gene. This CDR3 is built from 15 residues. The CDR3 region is CASSPGQGIDTEAFF. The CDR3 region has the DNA TGCGCCAGCAGCCCGGGACAGGGAATCGACACTGAAGCTTTCTTT.

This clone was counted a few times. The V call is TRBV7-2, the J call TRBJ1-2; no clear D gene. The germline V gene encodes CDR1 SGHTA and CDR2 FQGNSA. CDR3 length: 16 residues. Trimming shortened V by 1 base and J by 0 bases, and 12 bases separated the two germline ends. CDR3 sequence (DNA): TGTGCCAGCAGCTTAGAAGGCAGGTCAGCTAACTATGGCTACACCTTC. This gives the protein CASSLEGRSANYGYTF. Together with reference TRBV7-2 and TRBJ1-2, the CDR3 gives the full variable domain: GAGVSQSPSNKVTEKGKDVELRCDPISGHTALYWYRQSLGQGLEFLIYFQGNSAPDKSGLPSDRFSAERTGGSVSTLTIQRTQQEDSAVYLCASSLEGRSANYGYTFGSGTRLTVV.

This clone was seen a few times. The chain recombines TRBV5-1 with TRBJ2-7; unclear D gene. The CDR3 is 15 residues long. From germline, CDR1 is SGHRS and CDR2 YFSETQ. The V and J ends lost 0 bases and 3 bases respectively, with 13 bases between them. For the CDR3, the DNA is TGCGCCAGCAGCTTGGGGAGTCTAGAAAACTACGAGCAGTACTTC. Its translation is CASSLGSLENYEQYF.

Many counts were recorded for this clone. Here the CDR3 reads CSASPTGEFGYTF. The DNA of the CDR3 is TGCAGCGCCTCCCCGACAGGGGAATTCGGCTACACCTTC. The J gene is TRBJ1-2, the V gene TRBV29-1, with TRBD1 matching over 8 bases. With V trimmed by 7 bases and J by 8 bases, 12 bases remained unmatched. This CDR3 is built from 13 residues. Germline V CDR1 and CDR2: SQVTM, ANQGSEA.

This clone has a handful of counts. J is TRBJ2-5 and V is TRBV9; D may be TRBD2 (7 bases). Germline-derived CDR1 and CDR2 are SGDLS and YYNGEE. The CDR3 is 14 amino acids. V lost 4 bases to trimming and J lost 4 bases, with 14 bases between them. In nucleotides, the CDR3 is TGTGCCAGCAGCCAAACGGGGGGCGGAGAGACCCAGTACTTC. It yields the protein CASSQTGGGETQYF.

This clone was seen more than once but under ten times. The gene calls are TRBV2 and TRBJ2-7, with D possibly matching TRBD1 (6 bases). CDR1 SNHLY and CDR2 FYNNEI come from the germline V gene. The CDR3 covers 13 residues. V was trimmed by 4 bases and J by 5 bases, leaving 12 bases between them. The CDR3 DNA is TGTGCCAGCAGTGGTCAGGGGCTAAACGAGCAGTACTTC. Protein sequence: CASSGQGLNEQYF.

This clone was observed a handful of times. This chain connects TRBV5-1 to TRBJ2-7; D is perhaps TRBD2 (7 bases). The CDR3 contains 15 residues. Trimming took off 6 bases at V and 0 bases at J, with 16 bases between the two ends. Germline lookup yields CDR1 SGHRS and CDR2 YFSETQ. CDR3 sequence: CASTPGGGVSYEQYF. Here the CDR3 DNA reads TGCGCCAGCACCCCCGGCGGGGGCGTCTCCTACGAGCAGTACTTC.

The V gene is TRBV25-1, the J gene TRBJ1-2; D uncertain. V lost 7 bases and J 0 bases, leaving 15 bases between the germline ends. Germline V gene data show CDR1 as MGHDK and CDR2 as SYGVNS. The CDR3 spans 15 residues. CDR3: CASTRGSSANYGYTF. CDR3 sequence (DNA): TGTGCCAGCACCCGAGGCTCGTCAGCTAACTATGGCTACACCTTC.

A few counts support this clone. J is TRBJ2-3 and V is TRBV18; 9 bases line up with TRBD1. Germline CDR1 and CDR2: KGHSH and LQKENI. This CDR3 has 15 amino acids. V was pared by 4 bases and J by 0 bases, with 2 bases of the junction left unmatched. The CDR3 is CASSLDRGSTDTQYF. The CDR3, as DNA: TGTGCCAGCTCACTCGACAGGGGGAGCACAGATACGCAGTATTTT.

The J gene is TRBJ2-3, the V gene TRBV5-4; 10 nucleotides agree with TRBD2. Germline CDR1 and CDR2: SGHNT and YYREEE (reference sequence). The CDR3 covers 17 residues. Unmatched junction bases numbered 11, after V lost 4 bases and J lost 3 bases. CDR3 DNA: TGTGCCAGCAGCCGACCGCCTAGCGGGAGTGGGACAGATACGCAGTATTTT. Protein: CASSRPPSGSGTDTQYF.

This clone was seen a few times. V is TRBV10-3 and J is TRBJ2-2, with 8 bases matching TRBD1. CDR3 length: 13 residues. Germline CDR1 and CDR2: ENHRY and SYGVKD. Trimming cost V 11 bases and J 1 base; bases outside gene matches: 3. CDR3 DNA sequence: TGTGCCGGACAGGGCTGGAACACCGGGGAGCTGTTTTTT. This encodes CAGQGWNTGELFF.

The CDR3 reads CAWSVQRDTIYF. CDR3 DNA: TGTGCCTGGAGTGTCCAGAGGGACACCATATATTTT. The genes are TRBV30 and TRBJ1-3, with no clear D. This CDR3 spans 12 amino acids. The ends were cut back, 0 bases at V and 8 bases at J, with 8 bases in the middle. Germline-derived CDR1 and CDR2 are GTSNPN and SVGIG (reference sequence).